This TCR beta chain came from a study of blood T cell repertoires in COVID-19. The repertoire was sequenced with immunoSEQ multiplex PCR; TCRdb's copy has only in-frame clones and lacks some. The sample has around 210,000 clones, around 88% seen once; the top ten hold about 1.5%. Germline V gene data show CDR1 as MNHEY and CDR2 as SVGAGI. V was cut by 6 bases and J by 8 bases, with 10 bases left in between. The CDR3 loop spans 11 amino acids. The rearrangement uses TRBV6-5 and TRBJ1-1; perhaps TRBD1 as D (5 bases). This TCR was sampled from a young man with active or convalescent COVID-19. Sequencing used peripheral blood. CDR3 loop: CASSNGGEAFF. The CDR3 nucleotides read TGTGCCAGCAGCAACGGGGGGGAAGCTTTCTTT.